Listed below are T cell receptor beta chains from one sample, sequenced in a study of PD-L1 blockade in urothelial cancer. The table came from immunoSEQ multiplex PCR; TCRdb's copy has only in-frame clones and leaves some out. The sample comprises some 120,000 clones, 80% to 95% of which are singletons, and around 3.7% rests with the top ten. Material: PBMCs, obtained around atezolizumab (anti-PD-L1) treatment. Receptors were obtained from a man aged 55-75 years with urothelial cancer. Each CDR3 is given with its conserved first and last residue. The D gene is left open where the match is weak.

D gene,V gene,J gene,CDR3 protein,CDR3 DNA
TRBD1,TRBV28,TRBJ1-6,CASSPRQGFPPLHF,TGTGCCAGCAGTCCCCGACAGGGTTTTCCACCCCTCCACTTT
TRBD2,TRBV7-2,TRBJ2-7,CASSLVVAGTYEQYF,TGTGCCAGCAGCTTAGTTGTAGCGGGGACCTACGAGCAGTACTTC
TRBD2,TRBV30,TRBJ2-2,CAWRDPGRGGTGELFF,TGTGCCTGGAGGGACCCGGGGCGGGGGGGCACCGGGGAGCTGTTTTTT
-,TRBV6-4,TRBJ1-5,CASSTGDNQPQHF,TGTGCCAGCTCAACCGGGGACAATCAGCCCCAGCATTTT
TRBD1,TRBV11-2,TRBJ1-2,CASSPTDRGVGGYTF,TGTGCCAGCAGCCCCACGGACAGGGGAGTAGGTGGCTACACCTTC
TRBD1,TRBV4-2,TRBJ1-2,CASRDITGTGYGYTF,TGTGCCAGCAGAGACATCACCGGGACAGGCTATGGCTACACCTTC
-,TRBV2,TRBJ1-4,CASSGIQDLWATNEKLFF,TGTGCCAGCAGTGGGATACAAGATCTATGGGCCACTAATGAAAAACTGTTTTTT
TRBD2,TRBV5-4,TRBJ2-3,CASTGGGTDTQYF,TGTGCCAGCACCGGGGGGGGCACAGATACGCAGTATTTT
TRBD1,TRBV4-1,TRBJ1-4,CASSQEGQGPGKLFF,TGCGCCAGCAGCCAAGAGGGACAGGGGCCAGGAAAACTGTTTTTT
TRBD1,TRBV11-2,TRBJ2-5,CASSITGVEETQYF,TGTGCCAGCAGTATCACAGGGGTTGAAGAGACCCAGTACTTC
TRBD1,TRBV7-2,TRBJ1-5,CASSRQGRSNQPQHF,TGTGCCAGCAGCCGACAGGGTCGGAGCAATCAGCCCCAGCATTTT